This is a list of T cell receptor beta chains from one sample in a study of patients and donors after allogeneic stem cell transplantation. TCRdb redid the calling of the RT-PCR reads with MiXCR, one entry per CDR3 protein. The sample consists of about 960,000 distinct CDR3 sequences, roughly 17% of them appearing once. Material for sequencing was blood, either unsorted or a sorted T cell fraction (not recorded which). These TCRs come from a human donor who was either an allogeneic HSCT recipient or a stem cell or donor lymphocyte infusion donor (not recorded which). It is not recorded whose cells these are; they may come from a transplant donor. CDR3s include the opening cysteine and the closing phenylalanine or tryptophan. The D gene is left open where the match is weak. Clone size is shown for a subset of rows, as once, few, many or a class of expanded clone.

V,J,size,length,D,CDR3,DNA
TRBV2,TRBJ2-7,-,14,TRBD2,CASRGLAGIYEQYF,TGTGCCAGCCGAGGACTAGCGGGAATTTACGAGCAGTACTTC
TRBV5-8,TRBJ2-3,-,17,TRBD1,CASSLNYRGQEMDTQYF,TGTGCCAGCAGCTTGAACTACAGGGGGCAGGAGATGGATACGCAGTATTTT
TRBV9,TRBJ2-2,-,13,-,CASSAINEGELFF,TGTGCCAGCAGCGCCATTAACGAGGGGGAGCTGTTTTTT
TRBV15,TRBJ2-1,-,13,TRBD1,CATKGQGRDEQFF,TGTGCCACCAAGGGACAGGGTAGGGATGAGCAGTTCTTC
TRBV5-1,TRBJ2-2,few,14,-,CASSSPSRTGELFF,TGCGCCAGCAGCTCGCCTAGCCGCACCGGGGAGCTGTTTTTT
TRBV27,TRBJ1-1,many,13,TRBD1,CASSVTGATEAFF,TGTGCCAGCAGTGTTACAGGGGCTACTGAAGCTTTCTTT
TRBV7-2,TRBJ1-1,few,14,-,CASSPHALNTEAFF,TGTGCCAGCAGCCCCCATGCATTGAACACTGAAGCTTTCTTT
TRBV2,TRBJ1-4,few,14,-,CASRPTGINEKLFF,TGTGCCAGCAGACCAACAGGGATTAATGAAAAACTGTTTTTT
TRBV24-1,TRBJ2-3,many,13,-,CATSDPTTDTQYF,TGTGCCACCAGTGACCCTACCACAGATACGCAGTATTTT
TRBV27,TRBJ1-2,few,16,-,CASSLSIGEGLYGYTF,TGTGCCAGCAGTTTATCGATCGGGGAGGGACTCTATGGCTACACCTTC
TRBV20-1,TRBJ2-3,-,16,TRBD2,CSARDLLAVSTDTQYF,TGCAGTGCTAGAGATCTACTAGCGGTTTCCACAGATACGCAGTATTTT
TRBV5-6,TRBJ1-5,-,15,TRBD1,CASSLTGDWDQPQHF,TGTGCCAGCAGCTTGACAGGGGATTGGGATCAGCCCCAGCATTTT
TRBV11-3,TRBJ2-7,-,14,-,CASSYRVGYYEQYF,TGTGCCAGCAGCTACCGGGTCGGGTACTACGAGCAGTACTTC
TRBV5-6,TRBJ2-7,few,15,-,CASSLGRDARGEQYF,TGTGCCAGCAGCTTGGGACGCGACGCCCGAGGCGAGCAGTACTTC
TRBV12-3/TRBV12-4,TRBJ1-6,few,16,TRBD1,CASSSSLGTGVSPLHF,TGTGCCAGCAGCTCCTCGCTTGGGACAGGGGTTTCACCCCTCCACTTT
TRBV10-3,TRBJ2-7,-,14,-,CATHFGPQNYEQYF,TGTGCCACCCACTTCGGGCCCCAAAACTACGAGCAGTACTTC
TRBV3-1,TRBJ2-3,-,15,TRBD2,CASSQPGLAGDTQYF,TGTGCCAGCAGCCAACCGGGACTAGCAGGAGATACGCAGTATTTT
TRBV5-6,TRBJ1-1,few,14,-,CASSPRSFGTEAFF,TGTGCCAGCAGCCCCCGTTCCTTTGGGACTGAAGCTTTCTTT
TRBV12-3/TRBV12-4,TRBJ1-5,-,15,-,CASSTTSGDNQPQHF,TGTGCCAGCAGCACCACCAGCGGGGATAATCAGCCCCAGCATTTT
TRBV3-1,TRBJ2-5,-,15,TRBD1,CASSPRDRRGETQYF,TGTGCCAGCAGTCCCCGGGACAGGAGGGGGGAGACCCAGTACTTC
TRBV6-1,TRBJ1-2,-,15,-,CASSRGRLANYGYTF,TGTGCCAGCAGTCGTGGGAGACTGGCTAACTATGGCTACACCTTC
TRBV4-1,TRBJ2-7,few,16,TRBD1,CASSQGTGPSSYEQYF,TGCGCCAGCAGCCAAGGGACAGGGCCGAGCTCCTACGAGCAGTACTTC
TRBV12-3/TRBV12-4,TRBJ2-5,many,13,-,CASTLTSLVTQYF,TGTGCCAGCACGCTGACTAGTTTGGTGACCCAGTACTTC
TRBV2,TRBJ2-2,-,13,-,CASRSSSGGELFF,TGTGCCAGCAGATCTAGCTCCGGCGGGGAGCTGTTTTTT
TRBV3-1,TRBJ2-3,-,15,-,CASSQVPLLMDTQYF,TGTGCCAGCAGCCAAGTGCCACTTCTGATGGATACGCAGTATTTT
TRBV4-1,TRBJ1-5,many,14,-,CASSQDSQIMPQHF,TGCGCCAGCAGCCAAGATAGCCAAATCATGCCCCAGCATTTT
TRBV7-2,TRBJ2-5,few,16,TRBD2,CASSSQGGLAEVTQYF,TGTGCCAGCAGCTCCCAGGGTGGGCTAGCGGAGGTGACCCAGTACTTC
TRBV20-1,TRBJ2-1,-,14,-,CSAPPAGRDNEQFF,TGCAGTGCCCCCCCGGCGGGCAGGGACAATGAGCAGTTCTTC
TRBV20-1,TRBJ2-1,-,14,-,CSARDSGSVYEQFF,TGCAGTGCTAGAGATAGTGGCTCTGTGTATGAGCAGTTCTTC
TRBV6-1,TRBJ2-7,few,14,TRBD2,CASNLAGGSYEQYF,TGTGCCAGCAACCTAGCGGGAGGCTCCTACGAGCAGTACTTC
TRBV3-1,TRBJ2-2,-,16,-,CASSHPTIMNTGELFF,TGTGCCAGCAGCCACCCAACGATTATGAACACCGGGGAGCTGTTTTTT
TRBV12-3/TRBV12-4,TRBJ2-2,-,16,-,CASSLGQVGYTGELFF,TGTGCCAGCAGTTTAGGGCAGGTCGGGTACACCGGGGAGCTGTTTTTT
TRBV30,TRBJ2-7,few,11,-,CAWSVGHEQYF,TGTGCCTGGAGTGTAGGTCACGAGCAGTACTTC
TRBV30,TRBJ2-5,-,13,-,CAWSVETQETQYF,TGTGCCTGGAGTGTTGAAACCCAAGAGACCCAGTACTTC
TRBV30,TRBJ1-3,-,12,-,CASGRSFPTIYF,TGTGCCTCCGGACGGAGTTTCCCCACCATATATTTT
TRBV14,TRBJ2-3,few,15,-,CASSLRTFTGDTQYF,TGTGCCAGCAGCCTCCGGACATTTACGGGGGATACGCAGTATTTT
TRBV20-1,TRBJ2-1,-,14,-,CSARDPEYYNEQFF,TGCAGTGCTAGAGATCCGGAATACTACAATGAGCAGTTCTTC
TRBV29-1,TRBJ2-7,few,13,-,CSVHGGKSYEQYF,TGCAGCGTTCATGGGGGGAAAAGCTACGAGCAGTACTTC
TRBV4-3,TRBJ1-6,-,15,-,CASSQDVAGSSPLHF,TGCGCCAGCAGCCAAGATGTTGCGGGAAGCTCACCCCTCCACTTT
TRBV6-2/TRBV6-3,TRBJ2-7,few,14,TRBD1,CASSYGQGFHEQYF,TGTGCCAGCAGTTACGGACAGGGGTTCCACGAGCAGTACTTC
TRBV5-1,TRBJ2-3,few,15,-,CASSPVGSSTDTQYF,TGCGCCAGCAGCCCGGTCGGCAGTAGCACAGATACGCAGTATTTT
TRBV9,TRBJ2-3,-,15,-,CASSVEAGYTDTQYF,TGTGCCAGCAGCGTAGAGGCGGGGTACACAGATACGCAGTATTTT
TRBV10-3,TRBJ1-1,few,17,-,CAITTQSLERANTEAFF,TGTGCCATAACGACCCAAAGTCTGGAGCGGGCGAACACTGAAGCTTTCTTT
TRBV10-3,TRBJ2-4,few,18,TRBD2,CAISGETSGRGIKNIQYF,TGTGCCATCAGTGGGGAGACTAGCGGGAGAGGAATCAAAAACATTCAGTACTTC
TRBV30,TRBJ2-3,-,11,-,CASLSSDTQYF,TGTGCCTCACTCTCCTCAGATACGCAGTATTTT
TRBV29-1,TRBJ2-3,few,17,-,CSVDKSFLGQIMDTQYF,TGCAGCGTTGACAAGAGTTTCCTTGGACAGATTATGGATACGCAGTATTTT
TRBV15,TRBJ2-1,few,13,-,CATSRDVRVDPFF,TGTGCCACCAGCAGAGATGTACGAGTCGACCCGTTCTTC
TRBV7-9,TRBJ1-1,many,13,-,CASSLAFGTEAFF,TGTGCCAGCAGTTTAGCTTTCGGCACTGAAGCTTTCTTT
TRBV4-1,TRBJ1-3,few,17,TRBD1,CASSQPQGGLEGNTIYF,TGCGCCAGCAGCCAACCTCAGGGGGGACTGGAAGGAAACACCATATATTTT
TRBV5-1,TRBJ2-1,few,16,-,CASSSFLNGGGDEQFF,TGCGCCAGCAGCTCCTTTTTAAATGGGGGTGGTGATGAGCAGTTCTTC
TRBV7-2,TRBJ2-1,few,16,-,CASSFLGLGVYNEQFF,TGTGCCAGCAGCTTTCTCGGCTTAGGGGTATACAATGAGCAGTTCTTC
TRBV7-2,TRBJ1-1,-,14,-,CASSQQYMNTEAFF,TGTGCCAGCAGCCAACAGTATATGAACACTGAAGCTTTCTTT
TRBV5-6,TRBJ2-5,-,15,TRBD1,CASSFPGTGQETQYF,TGTGCCAGCAGCTTCCCCGGGACAGGCCAAGAGACCCAGTACTTC
TRBV20-1,TRBJ2-1,-,15,TRBD2,CSARDWGTSESEQFF,TGCAGTGCTAGAGATTGGGGGACTAGCGAGTCTGAGCAGTTCTTC
TRBV14,TRBJ1-2,-,13,-,CASSPGLNYGYTF,TGTGCCAGCAGCCCGGGACTTAACTATGGCTACACCTTC
TRBV4-3,TRBJ2-1,-,13,-,CASSRPGVNEQFF,TGCGCCAGCAGCCGACCAGGGGTAAATGAGCAGTTCTTC
TRBV6-1,TRBJ2-3,few,17,TRBD2,CASSELAGLTSTDTQYF,TGTGCCAGCAGTGAACTAGCGGGGCTGACGAGCACAGATACGCAGTATTTT
TRBV20-1,TRBJ2-7,-,13,-,CSARKGSSYEQYF,TGCAGTGCTAGGAAGGGAAGCTCCTACGAGCAGTACTTC
TRBV20-1,TRBJ2-3,few,14,TRBD2,CSASRLAEPYTQYF,TGCAGTGCTAGCCGACTAGCGGAGCCCTATACGCAGTATTTT